This paragraph covers one T cell receptor (beta chain) sequence. The data derive from a study of blood T cell repertoires in COVID-19. The data were produced by immunoSEQ multiplex PCR, yet TCRdb's version contains in-frame clones alone and is incomplete. The sample yields around 140,000 clones, over 60% seen once. Sequencing was performed on peripheral blood. This sequence was found in a woman in her sixties or seventies with acute or convalescent COVID-19.

CDR3 region: CASRGLSPYNEQFF. CDR3 nucleotides: TGTGCCAGCAGGGGACTTAGCCCCTACAATGAGCAGTTCTTC. The rearrangement links TRBV25-1 to TRBJ2-1, with a tentative D call TRBD2 (6 bases). The CDR3 covers 14 residues. Between the trimmed V and J ends, which lost 6 bases and 2 bases, there was a span of 11 bases. Germline CDR1 is MGHDK and CDR2 is SYGVNS.